A selection of T cell receptor beta chains follows, all from one sample in a study of HIV-infected children after antiretroviral therapy interruption. In TCRdb, the 3' RACE reads were re-called with MiXCR into one record per CDR3 protein. This sample has about 4,000 distinct CDR3 sequences, with 4.5% to 5.5% found just once. Specimen: CD45RO+ CD8+ T cells from PBMCs, pooled from several time points, collected from a donor given antiretroviral therapy, either interrupted or continuous. Every receptor here comes from a pool of human donors with HIV. Both conserved end residues are part of each CDR3. A D gene is named only where the DNA matches it firmly. Clone size, where shown, is once, few, many, or a class for clones that have expanded.

medium-sized	TRBV6-1	TRBJ2-2	TRBD2	TGTGCCAGCAGTGAATTAGAACTAGCGATGTCTTGGGGTATCGGTCCCGGGGAGCTGTTTTTT	CASSELELAMSWGIGPGELFF
medium-sized	TRBV18	TRBJ1-4	.	TGTGCCAGCTCACTGAATCGCGACCTAGAAAAACTGTTTTTT	CASSLNRDLEKLFF
many	TRBV7-8	TRBJ2-1	.	TGTGCCAGCAGCTTAGAGCAGCTGAGCTCCTACAATGAGCAGTTCTTC	CASSLEQLSSYNEQFF
.	TRBV19	TRBJ1-5	.	TGTGCCAGTAGTCCAGGGGAGGTCTCTCAGCCCCAGCATTTT	CASSPGEVSQPQHF
few	TRBV19	TRBJ2-5	TRBD2	TGTGCCAGTAGTAGTGGACTAGCTGTTCGAGAGACCCAGTACTTC	CASSSGLAVRETQYF
medium-sized	TRBV27	TRBJ2-5	.	TGTGCCAGCAGTACCCTACAGGGCCCCCAAGAGACCCAGTACTTC	CASSTLQGPQETQYF
medium-sized	TRBV5-5	TRBJ2-5	TRBD1	TGTGCCAGCAGCTCTGACAGGGGTCAAGAGACCCAGTACTTC	CASSSDRGQETQYF
medium-sized	TRBV28	TRBJ2-7	TRBD1	TGTGCCAGCAGTAAAAACAGGGGGAAGGGGTTAGGATCCCCTCCTTACGAGCAGTACTTC	CASSKNRGKGLGSPPYEQYF
large	TRBV5-5	TRBJ2-5	TRBD1	TGTGCCAGCAGCCTTGGGACAGGTCAAGAGACCCAGTACTTC	CASSLGTGQETQYF
few	TRBV21-1	TRBJ2-3	.	TGTGCCAGCAGGCCCGGGACAGGGATGGATACGCAGTATTTT	CASRPGTGMDTQYF
.	TRBV27	TRBJ2-1	.	TGTGCCAGCGGGCGTCTAGCGCCTGCCTACAATGAGCAGTTCTTC	CASGRLAPAYNEQFF
many	TRBV20-1	TRBJ2-7	.	TGCAGTGCTGCCCCCTCGGGGCTTGGGGAGCAGTACTTC	CSAAPSGLGEQYF
many	TRBV12-3/TRBV12-4	TRBJ2-1	.	TGTGCCAGCAGTTTCGCTACAATGAGGCAGTTCTTC	CASSFATMRQFF
medium-sized	TRBV5-1	TRBJ1-1	.	TGCGCCAGCAGCTTAAGCGACAGGAACACTGAAGCTTTCTTT	CASSLSDRNTEAFF
medium-sized	TRBV6-1	TRBJ2-2	TRBD1	TGTGCCAGCAGTGAACAGGGGGCGAACACCGGGGAGCTGTTTTTT	CASSEQGANTGELFF
medium-sized	TRBV29-1	TRBJ1-2	.	TGCAGCGTTGAAGATCGGGGGTTTACAAGCTATGGCTACACCTTC	CSVEDRGFTSYGYTF
many	TRBV11-2	TRBJ2-3	.	TGTGCCAGCAGCTTAGTTGGCGCAGATACGCAGTATTTT	CASSLVGADTQYF
few	TRBV5-5	TRBJ2-7	.	TGTGCCAGCAGCTCGAGCTCCTACGAGCAGTACTTC	CASSSSSYEQYF
many	TRBV19	TRBJ1-1	.	TGTGCCAGTAGTATCTCGGGACTCTCGAACACTGAAGCTTTCTTT	CASSISGLSNTEAFF
medium-sized	TRBV5-6	TRBJ2-5	TRBD2	TGTGCCAGCAGTTGGATGCGGACTATGGGGGGGGAGACCCAGTACTTC	CASSWMRTMGGETQYF
few	TRBV7-9	TRBJ1-6	.	TGTGCCAGCAGCTTCTCTGACAGGATGGGCTCACACCTCCACTTT	CASSFSDRMGSHLHF
large	TRBV27	TRBJ2-1	.	TGTGCCAGCAGTTTAGGTAGCGTACATGAGCAGTTCTTC	CASSLGSVHEQFF
many	TRBV27	TRBJ1-5	.	TGTGCCAGCACCGTAGGGGTCGGGCAGCCCCAGCATTTT	CASTVGVGQPQHF